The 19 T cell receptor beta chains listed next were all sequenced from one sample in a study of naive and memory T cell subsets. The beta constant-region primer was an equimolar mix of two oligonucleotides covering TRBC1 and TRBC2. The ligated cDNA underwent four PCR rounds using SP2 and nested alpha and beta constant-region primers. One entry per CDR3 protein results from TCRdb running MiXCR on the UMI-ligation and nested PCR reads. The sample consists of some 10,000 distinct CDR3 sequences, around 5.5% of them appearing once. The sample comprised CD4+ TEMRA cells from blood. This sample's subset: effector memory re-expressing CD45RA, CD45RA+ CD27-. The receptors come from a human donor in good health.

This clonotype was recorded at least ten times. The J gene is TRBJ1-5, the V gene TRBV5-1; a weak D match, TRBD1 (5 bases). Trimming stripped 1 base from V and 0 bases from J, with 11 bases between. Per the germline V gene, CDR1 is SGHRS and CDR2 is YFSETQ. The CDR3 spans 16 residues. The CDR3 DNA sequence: TGCGCCAGCAGCTTGAGACCGGGGCCTAGCAATCAGCCCCAGCATTTT. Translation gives CASSLRPGPSNQPQHF.

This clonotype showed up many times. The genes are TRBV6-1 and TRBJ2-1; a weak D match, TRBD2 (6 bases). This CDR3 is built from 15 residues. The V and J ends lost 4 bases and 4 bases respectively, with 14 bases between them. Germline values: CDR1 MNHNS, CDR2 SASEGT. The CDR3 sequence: CASSARGTLYNEQFF. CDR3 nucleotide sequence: TGTGCCAGCAGTGCGCGCGGGACGCTGTACAATGAGCAGTTCTTC.

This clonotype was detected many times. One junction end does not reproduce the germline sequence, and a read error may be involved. CDR3 region: CASSLGGSGRKCF. The DNA for the CDR3 is TGTGCCAGCAGCTTGGGGGGGAGCGGACGCAAGTGCTTC. This chain joins TRBV5-4 and TRBJ2-7, with D perhaps matching TRBD1 or TRBD2 (5 bases each). Germline loops: CDR1 SGHNT, CDR2 YYREEE (reference sequence). The CDR3 has 13 residues.

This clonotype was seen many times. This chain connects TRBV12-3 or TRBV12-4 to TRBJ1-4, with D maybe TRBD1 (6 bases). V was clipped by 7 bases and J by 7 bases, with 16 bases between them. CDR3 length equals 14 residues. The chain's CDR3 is CASTFGGLGEKLFF. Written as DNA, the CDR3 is TGTGCCAGCACCTTCGGGGGGCTCGGTGAAAAACTGTTTTTT.

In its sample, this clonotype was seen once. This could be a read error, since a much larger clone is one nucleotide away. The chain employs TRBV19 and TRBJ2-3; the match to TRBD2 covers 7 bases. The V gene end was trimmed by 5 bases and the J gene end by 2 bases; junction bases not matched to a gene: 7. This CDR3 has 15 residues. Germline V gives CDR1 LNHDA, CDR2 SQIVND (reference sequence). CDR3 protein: CASSPGGRVTDTQYF. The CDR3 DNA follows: TGTGCCAGTAGTCCCGGAGGGAGGGTCACAGATACGCAGTATTTT. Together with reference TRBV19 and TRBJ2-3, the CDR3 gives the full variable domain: DGGITQSPKYLFRKEGQNVTLSCEQNLNHDAMYWYRQDPGQGLRLIYYSQIVNDFQKGDIAEGYSVSREKKESFPLTVTSAQKNPTAFYLCASSPGGRVTDTQYFGPGTRLTVL.

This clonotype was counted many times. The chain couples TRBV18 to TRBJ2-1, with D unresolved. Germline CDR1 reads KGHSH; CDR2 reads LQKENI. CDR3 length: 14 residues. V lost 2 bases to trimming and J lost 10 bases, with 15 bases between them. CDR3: CASSPAGNVGEQFF. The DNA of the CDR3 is TGTGCCAGCTCACCAGCAGGCAATGTGGGGGAGCAGTTCTTC.

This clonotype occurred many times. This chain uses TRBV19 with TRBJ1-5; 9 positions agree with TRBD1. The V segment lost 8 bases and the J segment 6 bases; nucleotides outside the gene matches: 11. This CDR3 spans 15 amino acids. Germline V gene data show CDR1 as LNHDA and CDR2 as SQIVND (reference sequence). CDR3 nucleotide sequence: TGTGCCAGTGGTACCTGGACAGGGGCGGGTCAGCCCCAGCATTTT. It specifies CASGTWTGAGQPQHF.

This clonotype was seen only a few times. CDR3 in DNA: TGCGCCAGCAGCCCCCCGGTGGAGGCTGTGGGCTACACCTTC. Residues: CASSPPVEAVGYTF. This chain connects TRBV5-1 to TRBJ1-2; no firm D call. The CDR3 sequence is 14 residues long. Trimming cost V 4 bases and J 8 bases, with 18 bases left between them. The germline gives CDR1 SGHRS, CDR2 YFSETQ.

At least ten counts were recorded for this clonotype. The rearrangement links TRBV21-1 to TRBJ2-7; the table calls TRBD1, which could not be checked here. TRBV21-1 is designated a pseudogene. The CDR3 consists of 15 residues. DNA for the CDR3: TGTGCCAGCAGCAAAGGCCCGGGGCCTAGGTGCGAGCAGTACTTC. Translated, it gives CASSKGPGPRCEQYF.

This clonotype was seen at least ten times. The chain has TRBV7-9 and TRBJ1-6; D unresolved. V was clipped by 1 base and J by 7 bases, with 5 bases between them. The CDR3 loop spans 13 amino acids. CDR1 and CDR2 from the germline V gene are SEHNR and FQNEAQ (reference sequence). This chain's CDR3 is CASSLGANSPLHF. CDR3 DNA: TGTGCCAGCAGCTTAGGGGCGAATTCACCCCTCCACTTT.

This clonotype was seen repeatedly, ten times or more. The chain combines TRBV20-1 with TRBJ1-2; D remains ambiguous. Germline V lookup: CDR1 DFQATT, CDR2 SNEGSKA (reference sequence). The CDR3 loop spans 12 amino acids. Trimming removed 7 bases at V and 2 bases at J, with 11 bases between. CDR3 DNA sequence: TGCAGTGAATCAGTATCCAACTATGGCTACACCTTC. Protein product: CSESVSNYGYTF.

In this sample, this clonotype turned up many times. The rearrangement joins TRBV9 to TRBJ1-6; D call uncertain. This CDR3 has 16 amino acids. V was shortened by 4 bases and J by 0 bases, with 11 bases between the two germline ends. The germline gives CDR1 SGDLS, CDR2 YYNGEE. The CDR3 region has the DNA TGTGCCAGCAGCCCCCGAGGGAACTCCTATAATTCACCCCTCCACTTT. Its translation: CASSPRGNSYNSPLHF.

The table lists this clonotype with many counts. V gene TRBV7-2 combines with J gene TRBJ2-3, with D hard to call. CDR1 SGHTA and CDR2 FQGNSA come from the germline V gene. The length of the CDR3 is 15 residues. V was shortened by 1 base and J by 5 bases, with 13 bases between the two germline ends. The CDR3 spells CASSLEATQLDTQYF. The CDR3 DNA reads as TGTGCCAGCAGCTTAGAAGCCACACAGTTAGATACGCAGTATTTT.

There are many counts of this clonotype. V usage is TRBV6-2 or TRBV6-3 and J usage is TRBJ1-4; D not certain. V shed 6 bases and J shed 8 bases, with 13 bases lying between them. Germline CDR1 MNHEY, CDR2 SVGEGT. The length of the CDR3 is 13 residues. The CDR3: CASRDFSEEKLFF. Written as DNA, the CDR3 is TGTGCCAGCAGAGACTTTTCCGAGGAAAAACTGTTTTTT.

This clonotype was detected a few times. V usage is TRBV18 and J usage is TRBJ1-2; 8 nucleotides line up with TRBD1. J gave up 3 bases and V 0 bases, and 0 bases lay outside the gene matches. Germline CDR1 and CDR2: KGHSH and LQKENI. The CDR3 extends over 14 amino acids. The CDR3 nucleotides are TGTGCCAGCTCACCACCGGGACAGGACTATGGCTACACCTTC. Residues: CASSPPGQDYGYTF.

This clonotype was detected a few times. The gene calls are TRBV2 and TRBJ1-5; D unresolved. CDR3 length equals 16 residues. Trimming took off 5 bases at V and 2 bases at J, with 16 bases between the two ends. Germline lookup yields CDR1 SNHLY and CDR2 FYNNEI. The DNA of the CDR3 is TGTGCCAGCAGTTCCGCGGTGACGTACCGCAATCAGCCCCAGCATTTT. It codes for CASSSAVTYRNQPQHF.

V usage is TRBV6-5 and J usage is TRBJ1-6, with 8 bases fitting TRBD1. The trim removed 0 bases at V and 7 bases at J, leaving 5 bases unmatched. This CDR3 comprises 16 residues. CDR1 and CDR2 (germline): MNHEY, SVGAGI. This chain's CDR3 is CASSYSLGQANSPLHF. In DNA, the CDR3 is TGTGCCAGCAGTTACTCTCTGGGACAGGCAAATTCACCCCTCCACTTT.

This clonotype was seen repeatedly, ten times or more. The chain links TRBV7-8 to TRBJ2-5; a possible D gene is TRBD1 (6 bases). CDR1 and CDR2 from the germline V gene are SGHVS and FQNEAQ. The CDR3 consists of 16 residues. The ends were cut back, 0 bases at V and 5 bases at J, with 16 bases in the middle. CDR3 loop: CASSLAGQRTRETQYF. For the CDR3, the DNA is TGTGCCAGCAGCTTAGCGGGACAAAGGACTCGGGAGACCCAGTACTTC.

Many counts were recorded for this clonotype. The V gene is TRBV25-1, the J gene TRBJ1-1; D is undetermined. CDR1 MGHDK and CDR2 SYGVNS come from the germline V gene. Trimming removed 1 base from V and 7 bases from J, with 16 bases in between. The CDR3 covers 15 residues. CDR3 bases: TGTGCCAGCAGTGAATTCTCTCCAGCCAGAGGTGAAGCTTTCTTT. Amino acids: CASSEFSPARGEAFF. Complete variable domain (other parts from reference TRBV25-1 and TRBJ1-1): EADIYQTPRYLVIGTGKKITLECSQTMGHDKMYWYQQDPGMELHLIHYSYGVNSTEKGDLSSESTVSRIRTEHFPLTLESARPSHTSQYLCASSEFSPARGEAFFGQGTRLTVV.